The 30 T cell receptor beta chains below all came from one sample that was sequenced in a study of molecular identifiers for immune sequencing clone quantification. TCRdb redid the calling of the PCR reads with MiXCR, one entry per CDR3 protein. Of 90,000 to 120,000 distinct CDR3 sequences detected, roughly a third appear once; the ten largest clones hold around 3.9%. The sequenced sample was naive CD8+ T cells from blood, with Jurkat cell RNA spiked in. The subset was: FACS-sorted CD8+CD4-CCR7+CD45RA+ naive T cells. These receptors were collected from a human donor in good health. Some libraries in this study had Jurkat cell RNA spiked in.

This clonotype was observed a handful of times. The CDR3 loop reads CASSQGVLTDTQYF. The CDR3 nucleotides are TGTGCCAGCAGCCAAGGGGTCCTCACAGATACGCAGTATTTT. The chain couples TRBV4-2 to TRBJ2-3; no reliable D call. CDR1 is LGHNA, CDR2 YNFKEQ, per germline. Trimming left V 1 base short and J 2 bases short, with 7 bases between. This CDR3 region has 14 residues.

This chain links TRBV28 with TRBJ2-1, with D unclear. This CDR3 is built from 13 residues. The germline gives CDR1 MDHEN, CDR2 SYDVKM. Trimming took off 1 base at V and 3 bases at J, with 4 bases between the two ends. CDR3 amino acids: CASSLSVYNEQFF. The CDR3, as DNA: TGTGCCAGCAGTTTATCGGTCTACAATGAGCAGTTCTTC.

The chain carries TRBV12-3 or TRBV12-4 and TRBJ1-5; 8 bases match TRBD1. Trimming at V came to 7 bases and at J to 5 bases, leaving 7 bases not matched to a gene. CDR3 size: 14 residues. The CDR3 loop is CASNPGGPDQPQHF. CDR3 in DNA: TGTGCCAGCAACCCAGGGGGCCCAGATCAGCCCCAGCATTTT.

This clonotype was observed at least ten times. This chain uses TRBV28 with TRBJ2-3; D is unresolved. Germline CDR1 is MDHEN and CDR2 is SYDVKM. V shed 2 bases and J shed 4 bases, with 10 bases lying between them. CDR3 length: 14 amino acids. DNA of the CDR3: TGTGCCAGCAGTTTAGCGGCCAAACCAGATACGCAGTATTTT. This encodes CASSLAAKPDTQYF.

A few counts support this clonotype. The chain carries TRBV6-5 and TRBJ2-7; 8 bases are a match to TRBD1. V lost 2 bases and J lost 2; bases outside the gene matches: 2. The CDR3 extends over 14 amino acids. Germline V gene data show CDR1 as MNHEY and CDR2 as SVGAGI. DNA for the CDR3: TGTGCCAGCAGTTACGGACAGGGAACCTACGAGCAGTACTTC. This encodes CASSYGQGTYEQYF.

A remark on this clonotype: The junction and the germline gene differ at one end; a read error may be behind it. CDR3 nucleotides: TGTGCCAGCAGTTTCCCCACCTACGCGCAGTACTTC. This translates into CASSFPTYAQYF. V gene TRBV28 combines with J gene TRBJ2-7; D not resolved. Germline CDR1 is MDHEN and CDR2 is SYDVKM. This CDR3 is built from 12 residues.

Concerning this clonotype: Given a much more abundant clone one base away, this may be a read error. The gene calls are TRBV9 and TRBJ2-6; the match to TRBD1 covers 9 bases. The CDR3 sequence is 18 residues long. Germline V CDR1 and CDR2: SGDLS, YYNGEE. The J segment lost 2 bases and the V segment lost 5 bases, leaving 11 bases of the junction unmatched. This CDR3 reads CASRGSGQGSTGANVLTF. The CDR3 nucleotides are TGTGCCAGCAGAGGCTCAGGACAGGGGAGTACTGGGGCCAACGTCCTGACTTTC.

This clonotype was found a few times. The CDR3 here is CASSLGGPREETQYF. The CDR3 region has the DNA TGTGCCAGCAGCTTAGGGGGACCCAGGGAAGAGACCCAGTACTTC. V and J are TRBV13 and TRBJ2-5, with D possibly called TRBD1 or TRBD2 (5 bases each). CDR3 length: 15 residues. The germline V gene has CDR1 PRHDT and CDR2 FYEKMQ (reference sequence). The ends were cut back, 0 bases at V and 3 bases at J, with 11 bases in the middle. The whole variable domain, remainder taken from reference TRBV13 and TRBJ2-5, is AAGVIQSPRHLIKEKRETATLKCYPIPRHDTVYWYQQGPGQDPQFLISFYEKMQSDKGSIPDRFSAQQFSDYHSELNMSSLELGDSALYFCASSLGGPREETQYFGPGTRLLVL.

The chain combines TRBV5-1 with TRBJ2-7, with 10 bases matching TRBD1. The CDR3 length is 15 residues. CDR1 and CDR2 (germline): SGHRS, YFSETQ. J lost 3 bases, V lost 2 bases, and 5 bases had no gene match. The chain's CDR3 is CASSLRDRGIYEQYF. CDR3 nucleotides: TGCGCCAGCAGCTTAAGGGACAGGGGCATCTACGAGCAGTACTTC.

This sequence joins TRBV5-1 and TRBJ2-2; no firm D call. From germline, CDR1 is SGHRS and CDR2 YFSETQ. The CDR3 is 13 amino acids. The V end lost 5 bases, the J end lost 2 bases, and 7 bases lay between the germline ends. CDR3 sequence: CASSRTNTGELFF. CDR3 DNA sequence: TGCGCCAGCAGTCGTACCAACACCGGGGAGCTGTTTTTT.

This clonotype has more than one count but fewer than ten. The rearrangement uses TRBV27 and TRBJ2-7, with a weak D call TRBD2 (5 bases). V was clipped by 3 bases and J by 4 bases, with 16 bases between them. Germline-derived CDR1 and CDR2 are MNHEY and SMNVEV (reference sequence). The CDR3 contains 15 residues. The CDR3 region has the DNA TGTGCCAGCAGTTTTTACAACGGGGTGAATTACGAGCAGTACTTC. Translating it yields CASSFYNGVNYEQYF.

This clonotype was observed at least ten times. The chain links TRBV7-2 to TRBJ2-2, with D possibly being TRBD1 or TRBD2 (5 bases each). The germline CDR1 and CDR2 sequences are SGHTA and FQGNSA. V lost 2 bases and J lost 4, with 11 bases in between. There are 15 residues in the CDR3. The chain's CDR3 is CASSLYRDGTGELFF. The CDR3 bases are TGTGCCAGCAGCTTATACCGGGACGGCACCGGGGAGCTGTTTTTT.

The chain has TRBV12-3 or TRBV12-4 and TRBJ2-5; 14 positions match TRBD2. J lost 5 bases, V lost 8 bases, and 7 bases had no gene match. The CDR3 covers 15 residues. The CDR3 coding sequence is TGTGCCAGCGCCGCGGGACTAGCGGGAGATGAGACCCAGTACTTC. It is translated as CASAAGLAGDETQYF.

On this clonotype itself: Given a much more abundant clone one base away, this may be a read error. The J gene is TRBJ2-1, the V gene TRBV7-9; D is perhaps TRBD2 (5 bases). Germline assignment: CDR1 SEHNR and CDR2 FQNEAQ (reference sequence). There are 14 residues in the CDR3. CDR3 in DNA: TGTGCCAGAAGCTCGAGAGCAGTGGAGGTTGAGCAGTTCTTC. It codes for CARSSRAVEVEQFF.

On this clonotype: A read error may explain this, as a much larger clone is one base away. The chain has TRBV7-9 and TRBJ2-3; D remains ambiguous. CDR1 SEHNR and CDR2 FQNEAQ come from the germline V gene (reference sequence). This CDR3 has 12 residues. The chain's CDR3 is CANSSTLDTQYF. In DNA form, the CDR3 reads TGTGCCAACAGCTCAACCTTGGATACGCAGTATTTT.

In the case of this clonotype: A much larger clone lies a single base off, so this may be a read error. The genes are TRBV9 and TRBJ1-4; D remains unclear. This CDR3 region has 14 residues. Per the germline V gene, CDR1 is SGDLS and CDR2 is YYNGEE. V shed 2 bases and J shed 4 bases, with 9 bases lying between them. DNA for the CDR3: TGTGCCAGCAGCGTTGCACCAATTAATGAAAAACTGTTTTTT. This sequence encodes CASSVAPINEKLFF.

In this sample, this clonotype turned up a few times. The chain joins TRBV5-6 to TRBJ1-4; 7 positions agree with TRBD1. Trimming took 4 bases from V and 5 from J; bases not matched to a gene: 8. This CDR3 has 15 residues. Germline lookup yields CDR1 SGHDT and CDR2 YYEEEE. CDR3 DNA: TGTGCCAGCAGCGCGGGGACAGCCCCGAATGAAAAACTGTTTTTT. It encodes CASSAGTAPNEKLFF.

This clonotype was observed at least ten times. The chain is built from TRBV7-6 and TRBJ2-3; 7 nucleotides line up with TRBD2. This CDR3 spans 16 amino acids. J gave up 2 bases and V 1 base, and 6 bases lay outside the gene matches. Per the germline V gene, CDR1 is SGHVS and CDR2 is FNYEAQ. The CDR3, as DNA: TGTGCCAGCAGCTTAGTCGAGCTAGCGGCCACAGATACGCAGTATTTT. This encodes CASSLVELAATDTQYF.

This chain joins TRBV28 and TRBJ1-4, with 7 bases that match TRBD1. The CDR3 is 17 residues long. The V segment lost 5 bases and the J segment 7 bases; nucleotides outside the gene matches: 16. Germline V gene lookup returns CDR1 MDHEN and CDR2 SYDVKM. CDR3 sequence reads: CASSRGTVTSWGEKLFF. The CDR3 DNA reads TGTGCCAGCAGTCGTGGGACAGTCACGTCTTGGGGTGAAAAACTGTTTTTT. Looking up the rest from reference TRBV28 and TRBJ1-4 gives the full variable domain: DVKVTQSSRYLVKRTGEKVFLECVQDMDHENMFWYRQDPGLGLRLIYFSYDVKMKEKGDIPEGYSVSREKKERFSLILESASTNQTSMYLCASSRGTVTSWGEKLFFGSGTQLSVL.

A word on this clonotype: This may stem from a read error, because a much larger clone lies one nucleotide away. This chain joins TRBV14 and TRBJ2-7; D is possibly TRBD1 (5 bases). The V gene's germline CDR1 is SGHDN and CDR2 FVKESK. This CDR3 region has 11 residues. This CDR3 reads CASSRGYVQYF. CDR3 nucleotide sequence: TGTGCCAGCAGCCGGGGCTACGTGCAGTACTTC.

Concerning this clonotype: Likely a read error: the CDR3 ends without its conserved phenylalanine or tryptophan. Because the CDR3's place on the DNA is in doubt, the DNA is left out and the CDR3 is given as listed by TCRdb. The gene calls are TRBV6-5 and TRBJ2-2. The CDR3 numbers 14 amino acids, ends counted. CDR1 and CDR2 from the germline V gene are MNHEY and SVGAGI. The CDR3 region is CASSYGQLTGELIL.

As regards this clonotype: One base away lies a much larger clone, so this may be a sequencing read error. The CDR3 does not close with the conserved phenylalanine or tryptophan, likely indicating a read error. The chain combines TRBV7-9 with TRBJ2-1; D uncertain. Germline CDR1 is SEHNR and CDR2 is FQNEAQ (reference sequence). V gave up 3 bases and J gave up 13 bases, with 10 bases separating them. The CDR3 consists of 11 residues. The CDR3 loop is CASSLVADQFY. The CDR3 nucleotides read TGTGCCAGCAGCTTGGTCGCGGACCAGTTCTAC.

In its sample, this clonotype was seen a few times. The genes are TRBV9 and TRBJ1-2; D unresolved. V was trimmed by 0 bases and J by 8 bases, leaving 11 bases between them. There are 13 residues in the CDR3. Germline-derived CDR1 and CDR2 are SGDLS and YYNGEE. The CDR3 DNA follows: TGTGCCAGCAGCGTAGCGTCCTCGGCGGGCTACACCTTC. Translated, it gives CASSVASSAGYTF.

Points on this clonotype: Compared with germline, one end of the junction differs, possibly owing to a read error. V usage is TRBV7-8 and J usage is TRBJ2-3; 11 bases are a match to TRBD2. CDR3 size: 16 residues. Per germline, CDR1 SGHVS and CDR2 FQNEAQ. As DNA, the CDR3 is TGTGCCAGCAGCTTAGCTAGCGGGAGGGGGACAGATACGCGGTATTTT. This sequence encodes CASSLASGRGTDTRYF.

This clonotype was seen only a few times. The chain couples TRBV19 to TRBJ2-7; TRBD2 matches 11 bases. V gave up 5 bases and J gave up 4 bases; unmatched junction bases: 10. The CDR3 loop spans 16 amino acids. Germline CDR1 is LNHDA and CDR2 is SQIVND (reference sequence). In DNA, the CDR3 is TGTGCCAGTAGTGCAACTAGCGGGAGAGGTTGGTACGAGCAGTACTTC. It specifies CASSATSGRGWYEQYF.

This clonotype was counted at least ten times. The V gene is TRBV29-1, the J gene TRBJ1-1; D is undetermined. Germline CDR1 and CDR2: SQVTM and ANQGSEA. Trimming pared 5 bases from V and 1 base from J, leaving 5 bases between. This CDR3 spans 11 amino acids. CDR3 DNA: TGCAGCGTTAGTAGGAACACTGAAGCTTTCTTT. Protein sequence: CSVSRNTEAFF.

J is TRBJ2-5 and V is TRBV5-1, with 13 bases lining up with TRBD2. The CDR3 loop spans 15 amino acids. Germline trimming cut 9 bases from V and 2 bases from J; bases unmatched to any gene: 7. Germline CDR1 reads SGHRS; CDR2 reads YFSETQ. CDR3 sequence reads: CATQPLAGGQETQYF. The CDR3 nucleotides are TGCGCCACCCAACCACTAGCGGGAGGGCAAGAGACCCAGTACTTC.

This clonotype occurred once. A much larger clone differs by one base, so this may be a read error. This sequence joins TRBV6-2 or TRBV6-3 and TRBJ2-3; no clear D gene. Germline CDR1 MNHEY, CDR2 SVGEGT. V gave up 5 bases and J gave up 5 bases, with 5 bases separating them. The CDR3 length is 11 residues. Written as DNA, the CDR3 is TGTGCCAGCAGTCTTAAAGATACGCAGTATTTT. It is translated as CASSLKDTQYF.

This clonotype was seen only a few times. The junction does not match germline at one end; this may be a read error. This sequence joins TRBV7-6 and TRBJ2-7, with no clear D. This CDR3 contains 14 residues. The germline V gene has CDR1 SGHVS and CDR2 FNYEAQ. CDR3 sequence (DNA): TGTGCCAGCAGCTCGGGCACTATCTCCCACGAGCAGTACTTC. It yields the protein CASSSGTISHEQYF.

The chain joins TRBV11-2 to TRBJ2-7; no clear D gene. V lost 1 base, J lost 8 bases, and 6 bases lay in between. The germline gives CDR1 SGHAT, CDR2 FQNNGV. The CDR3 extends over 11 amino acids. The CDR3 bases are TGTGCCAGCAGCTTAGGGGCTCAGCAGTACTTC. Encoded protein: CASSLGAQQYF.